The 31 T cell receptor beta chains reported below all come from one sample, sequenced in a study of lymphopenia after photon versus proton radiotherapy. Only in-frame clones appear in the TCRdb table, and some are missing; sequencing was by immunoSEQ multiplex PCR. The table lists under 35,000 clones, about 80% of them singletons. The material sequenced was peripheral blood, taken from a patient treated with proton-based radiotherapy. These TCRs come from a woman in her 70s with pancreatic cancer.

The chain is built from TRBV10-3 and TRBJ2-2, with D tentatively TRBD1 (5 bases). This CDR3 is 16 amino acids long. V was pared by 0 bases and J by 3 bases, with 11 bases between. CDR1 and CDR2 (germline): ENHRY, SYGVKD. For the CDR3, the DNA is TGTGCCATCAGTGAGTCGAGGCAGGGCGACACCGGGGAGCTGTTTTTT. It codes for CAISESRQGDTGELFF.

In the case of this clone: A read error may account for a junction end that differs from germline. This chain uses TRBV7-7 with TRBJ2-7; D is possibly TRBD1 or TRBD2 (5 bases each). Per the germline V gene, CDR1 is SSHAT and CDR2 is FNYEAQ (reference sequence). The CDR3 loop spans 15 amino acids. CDR3 coding DNA: TGTGCTAGCAGCTTAGCGCAGGGTTCAGAGTACGAGCAGTACTTC. The encoded protein is CASSLAQGSEYEQYF.

The chain couples TRBV19 to TRBJ2-7; TRBD2 matches at 13 bases. V dropped 3 bases and J dropped 4; count of bases not matched to a gene: 3. The germline V gene encodes CDR1 LNHDA and CDR2 SQIVND (reference sequence). There are 15 residues in the CDR3. CDR3 loop: CASSIETSGRYEQYF. The CDR3 bases are TGTGCCAGTAGTATCGAGACTAGCGGGAGGTACGAGCAGTACTTC.

This clone was found a few times. The genes are TRBV7-9 and TRBJ1-1; D is undetermined. The V end was cut by 2 bases, the J end by 6 bases, with 4 bases between. The germline gives CDR1 SEHNR, CDR2 FQNEAQ (reference sequence). The CDR3 spans 11 residues. The CDR3, as DNA: TGTGCCAGCAGCTTATGGGCTGAAGCTTTCTTT. Protein product: CASSLWAEAFF.

V gene TRBV10-1 combines with J gene TRBJ2-3, with a possible D match to TRBD2 (6 bases). CDR3 size: 17 residues. V was clipped by 3 bases and J by 4 bases, with 20 bases between them. Germline CDR1 WNHNN, CDR2 SYGVQD (reference sequence). The chain's CDR3 is CASSETLAGRGSDTQYF. The DNA for the CDR3 is TGCGCCAGCAGTGAAACTCTGGCGGGCCGGGGGTCAGATACGCAGTATTTT.

This rearrangement joins TRBV7-4 to TRBJ2-1; D tentatively reads TRBD1 or TRBD2 (5 bases each). Per germline, CDR1 SGHVT and CDR2 SQSDAQ. CDR3 length: 11 amino acids. Trimming took 6 bases from V and 10 from J, leaving 10 bases between them. CDR3 DNA: TGTGCCAGCAGACTAGGGGTGGAGCAGTTCTTC. Translation gives CASRLGVEQFF.

The rearrangement joins TRBV28 to TRBJ2-7; D possibly corresponds to TRBD1 (5 bases). V was shortened by 5 bases and J by 6 bases, with 20 bases between the two germline ends. Per the germline V gene, CDR1 is MDHEN and CDR2 is SYDVKM. The CDR3 has 15 amino acids. The CDR3 loop reads CASSLAQAGFSEQYF. The CDR3 DNA follows: TGTGCCAGCAGTCTTGCCCAGGCAGGGTTTAGCGAGCAGTACTTC.

The rearrangement joins TRBV23-1 to TRBJ2-5; possibly TRBD1 or TRBD2 for D (5 bases each). TRBV23-1 is an ORF for which the function is uncertain. CDR3 length equals 16 residues. The germline V and J ends were trimmed by 3 bases and 4 bases, with 18 bases remaining between them. The CDR3 loop is CASSHGRDPRGETQYF. The CDR3 DNA sequence: TGCGCCAGCAGTCATGGTCGGGATCCGAGGGGAGAGACCCAGTACTTC.

The chain is built from TRBV7-2 and TRBJ1-3; unclear D gene. The CDR3 is made up of 16 amino acids. Germline lookup yields CDR1 SGHTA and CDR2 FQGNSA. The V gene lost 1 base and the J gene lost 0 bases, with 10 bases spanning the gap. The CDR3 region has the DNA TGTGCCAGCAGCTTAGATACGGTCCCCTCTGGAAACACCATATATTTT. Translation: CASSLDTVPSGNTIYF.

This clone was seen only once. V gene TRBV7-2 combines with J gene TRBJ1-1; 9 bases are a match to TRBD1. This CDR3 region has 18 residues. Trimming took 5 bases from V and 0 from J; bases not matched to a gene: 13. Per the germline V gene, CDR1 is SGHTA and CDR2 is FQGNSA. CDR3 protein: CASSQLLGGQGLNTEAFF. CDR3 nucleotide sequence: TGTGCCAGCAGCCAATTACTGGGGGGACAGGGATTGAACACTGAAGCTTTCTTT.

This clone was seen only once. V usage is TRBV10-3 and J usage is TRBJ1-2; TRBD1 aligns across 8 bases. V trimming: 3 bases; J trimming: 5 bases; junction bases outside the gene matches: 17. Germline lookup yields CDR1 ENHRY and CDR2 SYGVKD. The CDR3 spans 18 residues. CDR3 bases: TGTGCCATCAGTGACCCCGACAGGGGATGGGGAATAGGGTATGGCTACACCTTC. It specifies CAISDPDRGWGIGYGYTF.

This chain links TRBV28 with TRBJ2-5; 8 bases agree with TRBD2. Gene TRBJ2-7 matches the end of the DNA better, so the J call may be wrong. This CDR3 is built from 15 residues. CDR1 is MDHEN and CDR2 is SYDVKM in the germline V gene. For the CDR3, the DNA is TGTGCCAGCAGTTTAGCGGGAGGCGAGTCCTACGAGCAGTACTTC. Its protein product is CASSLAGGESYEQYF.

CDR3 DNA: TGTGCCAGCAGCTTAAAAGGACAGACAACGATTTCACCCCTCCACTTT. It translates to CASSLKGQTTISPLHF. The V call is TRBV7-8, the J call TRBJ1-6; possibly TRBD1 for D (6 bases). The length of the CDR3 is 16 residues. Germline CDR1 reads SGHVS; CDR2 reads FQNEAQ. V gave up 2 bases and J gave up 9 bases, with 17 bases separating them.

This clone was seen a handful of times. The chain has TRBV11-3 and TRBJ2-1; 12 bases are shared with TRBD2. The CDR3 loop spans 16 amino acids. The germline V gene encodes CDR1 SGHNT and CDR2 YENEEA. V trimming: 5 bases; J trimming: 6 bases; junction bases outside the gene matches: 8. The CDR3 sequence is CASSPRTSGRLNEQFF. The DNA of the CDR3 is TGTGCCAGCAGCCCTCGAACTAGCGGGAGGCTCAATGAGCAGTTCTTC.

This clone was observed once. The chain links TRBV30 to TRBJ2-3; 16 bases fit TRBD2. Looked up from germline, CDR1 is GTSNPN and CDR2 is SVGIG (reference sequence). V dropped 3 bases and J dropped 2; count of bases not matched to a gene: 8. This CDR3 spans 18 amino acids. The CDR3 DNA is TGTGCCTGGAGCTCAGGGACTAGCGGGAGGGCCCTCACAGATACGCAGTATTTT. Its protein is CAWSSGTSGRALTDTQYF.

This clone was observed a few times. This chain uses TRBV7-3 with TRBJ2-1; D possibly uses TRBD1 or TRBD2 (6 bases each). The CDR3 contains 15 residues. The ends were cut back, 3 bases at V and 9 bases at J, with 18 bases in the middle. Germline V gene data show CDR1 as SGHTA and CDR2 as FQGTGA. The CDR3, as DNA: TGTGCCAGCAGCTTCGACAGGACTACCGGGGGTGAGCAGTTCTTC. Its translation is CASSFDRTTGGEQFF.

The chain uses TRBV11-2 and TRBJ2-7, with TRBD2 as a possible D gene (6 bases). Germline CDR1 is SGHAT and CDR2 is FQNNGV. V was pared by 8 bases and J by 2 bases, with 16 bases between. This CDR3 has 14 residues. The DNA of the CDR3 is TGTGCCAGCCCGCGGGGTGGACTCACCTACGAGCAGTACTTC. It is translated as CASPRGGLTYEQYF.

The chain uses TRBV30 and TRBJ2-7, with D maybe TRBD1 (5 bases). Trimming removed 0 bases at V and 7 bases at J, with 16 bases between. Germline CDR1 reads GTSNPN; CDR2 reads SVGIG (reference sequence). This CDR3 is built from 14 residues. CDR3 loop: CAWSVLQGSGEQYF. The CDR3, as DNA: TGTGCCTGGAGTGTACTGCAGGGAAGTGGGGAGCAGTACTTC.

The rearrangement uses TRBV7-3 and TRBJ2-1; tentatively, D is TRBD2 (6 bases). CDR1 and CDR2 (germline): SGHTA, FQGTGA. CDR3 length: 15 residues. Trimming took off 5 bases at V and 2 bases at J, with 13 bases between the two ends. The CDR3 coding sequence is TGTGCCAGCAGCCCAAGGGGCGGGACCTACAATGAGCAGTTCTTC. It yields the protein CASSPRGGTYNEQFF.

This chain links TRBV6-5 with TRBJ2-5; 9 positions match TRBD1. The end of the DNA aligns better with TRBJ2-7, so the J call may be wrong. This CDR3 comprises 13 residues. Germline V gene lookup returns CDR1 MNHEY and CDR2 SVGAGI. As DNA, the CDR3 is TGTGCCAGCCGCTGGGACAGGGACGGCGAGCAGTACTTC. Translating gives CASRWDRDGEQYF.

This chain links TRBV14 with TRBJ2-1, with 14 bases identical to TRBD2. V trimming: 4 bases; J trimming: 10 bases; junction bases outside the gene matches: 12. This CDR3 contains 17 residues. From germline, CDR1 is SGHDN and CDR2 FVKESK. The CDR3 loop is CASSLGLAGGPLGEQFF. As DNA, the CDR3 is TGTGCCAGCAGCCTTGGACTAGCGGGAGGACCCTTAGGAGAGCAGTTCTTC.

The chain employs TRBV20-1 and TRBJ2-7; 8 nucleotides agree with TRBD1. V dropped 6 bases and J dropped 12; count of bases not matched to a gene: 10. CDR1 is DFQATT, CDR2 SNEGSKA, per germline (reference sequence). This CDR3 is 11 amino acids long. CDR3 nucleotides: TGCAGTGCACCTCGGACAGGGAAGCCGTACTTC. Protein sequence: CSAPRTGKPYF.

J is TRBJ1-4 and V is TRBV4-2; D unclear. This CDR3 has 16 amino acids. Trimming stripped 1 base from V and 0 bases from J, with 9 bases between. Germline lookup yields CDR1 LGHNA and CDR2 YNFKEQ. In DNA form, the CDR3 reads TGTGCCAGCAGCCAAGTCGAGCTCGCAACTAATGAAAAACTGTTTTTT. It encodes CASSQVELATNEKLFF.

The V gene is TRBV28, the J gene TRBJ1-2; D may be TRBD1 (5 bases). With 10 bases removed from V and 8 bases from J, the gap between germline ends came to 17 bases. Germline CDR1 is MDHEN and CDR2 is SYDVKM. The CDR3 loop spans 12 amino acids. CDR3 sequence (DNA): TGTGCCACCGGGGCTAATGTACGCGGCTACACCTTC. Translating it yields CATGANVRGYTF.

The rearrangement joins TRBV5-1 to TRBJ1-1; a weak D match, TRBD1 (5 bases). The CDR3 is made up of 15 amino acids. The ends were cut back, 5 bases at V and 4 bases at J, with 18 bases in the middle. Germline CDR1 is SGHRS and CDR2 is YFSETQ. CDR3 DNA: TGCGCCAGCAGGGCGCAGGGCCGATCCGGCACTGAAGCTTTCTTT. This encodes CASRAQGRSGTEAFF.

Regarding this clone: Its ends do not fully match the called genes, so a read error is possible. V is TRBV2 and J is TRBJ2-5, with TRBD1 matching 7 bases. The CDR3 is 13 residues long. The germline CDR1 and CDR2 sequences are SNHLY and FYNNEI. As DNA, the CDR3 is TGTGCCAGCAGTAGGGACAGAGATGAGATCCAGTACTTC. It encodes CASSRDRDEIQYF.

The V and J genes are TRBV28 and TRBJ2-3; 8 nucleotides match TRBD2. Per the germline V gene, CDR1 is MDHEN and CDR2 is SYDVKM. The J segment lost 4 bases and the V segment lost 3 bases, leaving 3 bases of the junction unmatched. The CDR3 spans 14 residues. The CDR3 spells CASSLTGGADTQYF. CDR3 nucleotides: TGTGCCAGCAGTTTGACGGGAGGGGCAGATACGCAGTATTTT.

This clone has a single count. The chain is built from TRBV5-1 and TRBJ2-5; D assignment may be TRBD1 or TRBD2 (5 bases each). V lost 4 bases to trimming and J lost 0 bases, with 10 bases between them. Germline CDR1 SGHRS, CDR2 YFSETQ. The CDR3 has 14 amino acids. CDR3 in DNA: TGCGCCAGCAGCCGCTTGGGGGACCAAGAGACCCAGTACTTC. Residues: CASSRLGDQETQYF.

Details on this clone: One end of the junction does not line up with germline, which may come from a read error. The chain combines TRBV5-1 with TRBJ2-7; possibly TRBD1 for D (5 bases). The germline V gene has CDR1 SGHRS and CDR2 YFSETQ. The CDR3 is 14 residues long. CDR3 bases: TGCGCCAGCAGCCTGGATGATAACCCTCAAGGGGAACTCTTC. It is translated as CASSLDDNPQGELF.

This clone was counted a few times. The chain recombines TRBV6-6 with TRBJ1-4; D not certain. The CDR3 covers 14 residues. Trimming cost V 5 bases and J 4 bases, with 11 bases left between them. CDR1 is MNHNY and CDR2 is SVGAGI in the germline V gene (reference sequence). The CDR3: CASSPAGGNEKLFF. The CDR3 coding sequence is TGTGCCAGCAGTCCCGCGGGAGGTAATGAAAAACTGTTTTTT.

The chain combines TRBV5-6 with TRBJ2-5, with 12 bases fitting TRBD2. The CDR3 covers 15 residues. V lost 1 base, J lost 9 bases, and 7 bases stayed unmatched. The germline V gene encodes CDR1 SGHDT and CDR2 YYEEEE. CDR3 coding DNA: TGTGCCAGCAGCTTGCTAGCGGGAGGGCCGGGGGCCCAGTACTTC. Translating gives CASSLLAGGPGAQYF. The entire variable domain, with the rest obtained from reference TRBV5-6 and TRBJ2-5, is as follows: DAGVTQSPTHLIKTRGQQVTLRCSPKSGHDTVSWYQQALGQGPQFIFQYYEEEERQRGNFPDRFSGHQFPNYSSELNVNALLLGDSALYLCASSLLAGGPGAQYFGPGTRLLVL.